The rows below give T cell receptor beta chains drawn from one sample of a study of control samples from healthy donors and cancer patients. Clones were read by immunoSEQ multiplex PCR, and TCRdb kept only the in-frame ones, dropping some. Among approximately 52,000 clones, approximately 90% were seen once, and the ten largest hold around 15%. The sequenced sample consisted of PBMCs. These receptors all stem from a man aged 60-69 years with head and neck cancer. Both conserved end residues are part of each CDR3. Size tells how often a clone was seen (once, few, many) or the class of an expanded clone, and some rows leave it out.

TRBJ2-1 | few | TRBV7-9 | CASSPLAGGNNNEQFF
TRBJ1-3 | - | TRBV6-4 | CASSDPGESGNTIYF
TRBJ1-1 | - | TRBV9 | CASSGGNRGQNTEAFF
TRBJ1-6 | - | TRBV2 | CASSDQGVENSPLHF
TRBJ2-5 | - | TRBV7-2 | CASSLNAGQETQYF
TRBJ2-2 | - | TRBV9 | CASSVEGVYGGELFF
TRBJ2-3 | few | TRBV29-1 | CSVGARGSGMADTQYF
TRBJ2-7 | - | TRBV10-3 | CAISESRTLTYEQYF
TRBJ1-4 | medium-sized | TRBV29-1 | CSVDPQGGTGVFF
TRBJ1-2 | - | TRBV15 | CATSRDTRDRHGYTF
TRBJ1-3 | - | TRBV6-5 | CASSSPTSPSGNTIYF
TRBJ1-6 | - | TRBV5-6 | CASSLERNYNSPLHF
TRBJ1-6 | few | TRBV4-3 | CASSQVGQGATNSPLHF
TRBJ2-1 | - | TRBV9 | CASSGTSGYNEQFF
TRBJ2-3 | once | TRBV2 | CASKGLALITDTQYF
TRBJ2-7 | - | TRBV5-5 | CASSEPGLSSYEQYF
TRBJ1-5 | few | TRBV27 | CASSPAPLGQPQHF
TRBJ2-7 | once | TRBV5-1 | CASSLALGGSSYEQYF
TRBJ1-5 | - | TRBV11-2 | CASSIRDRNQPQHF
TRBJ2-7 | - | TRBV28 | CASSFWTSGISEQYF
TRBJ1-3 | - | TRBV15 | CATSRVEGVGNTIYF
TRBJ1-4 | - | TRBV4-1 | CASSQESGTAVRELFF
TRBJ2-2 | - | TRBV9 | CASSAHRDRNTGELFF
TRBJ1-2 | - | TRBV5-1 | CASSHPFRGNYGYTF
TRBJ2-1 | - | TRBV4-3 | CASSQESSRRGEQFF
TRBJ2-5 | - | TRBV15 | CATSRDRPGGETQYF
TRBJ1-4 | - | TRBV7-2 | CASSPRQGAREKLFF
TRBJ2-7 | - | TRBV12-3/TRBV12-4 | CASTVTGSYEQYF
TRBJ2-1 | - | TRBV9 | CASTRGLAGVGEQFF
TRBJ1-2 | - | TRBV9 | CASSAASRGYTF
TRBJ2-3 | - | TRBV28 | CASWDSWRVGTDTQYF
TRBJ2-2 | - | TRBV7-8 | CASSPPIAGGDTGELFF
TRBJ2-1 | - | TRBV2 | CASRKGQLTNEQFF
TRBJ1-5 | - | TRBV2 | CASRGRTGEGLYSNQPQHF
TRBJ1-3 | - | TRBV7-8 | CASSPDRGRNTIYF
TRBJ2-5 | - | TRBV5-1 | CASSFPTQETQYF
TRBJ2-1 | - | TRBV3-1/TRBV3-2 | CASSQRDRGRSGRDGEQFF
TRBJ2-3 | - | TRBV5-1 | CASSPYPASGSVTDTQYF
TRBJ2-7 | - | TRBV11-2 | CASSPGAPFPPVEQYF
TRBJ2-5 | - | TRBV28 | CASSSGQLWETQYF
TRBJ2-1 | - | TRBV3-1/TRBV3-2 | CASSQDGTSGGYHNEQFF
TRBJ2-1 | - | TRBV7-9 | CASKPLGDEQFF
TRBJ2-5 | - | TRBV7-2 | CASSTQTGFGETQYF
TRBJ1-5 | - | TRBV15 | CATSRWVTGASRGQPQHF
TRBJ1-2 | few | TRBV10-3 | CAISAGQKHLMYYGYTF
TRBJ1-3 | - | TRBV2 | CASSEARPGQGNTIYF